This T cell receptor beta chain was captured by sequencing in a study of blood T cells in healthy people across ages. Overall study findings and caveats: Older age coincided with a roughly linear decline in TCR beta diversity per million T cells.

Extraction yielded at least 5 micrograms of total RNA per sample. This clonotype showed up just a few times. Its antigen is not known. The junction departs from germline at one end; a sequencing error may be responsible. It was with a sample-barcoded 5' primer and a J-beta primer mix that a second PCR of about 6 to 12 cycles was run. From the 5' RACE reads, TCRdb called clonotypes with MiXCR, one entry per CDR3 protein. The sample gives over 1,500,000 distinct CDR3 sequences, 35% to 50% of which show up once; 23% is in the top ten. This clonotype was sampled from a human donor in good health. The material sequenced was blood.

The CDR3 region is CAGSPTDLYQETQYF. CDR3 DNA sequence: TGTGCCGGCAGCCCTACCGACTTGTACCAAGAGACCCAGTACTTC. V is TRBV6-5 and J is TRBJ2-5; D ambiguous. Germline V lookup: CDR1 MNHEY, CDR2 SVGAGI. The CDR3 runs 15 residues.